Shown below are 24 T cell receptor beta chains from a single sample sequenced in a study of cytomegalovirus exposure and HLA in healthy donors. PCR amplification relied on 60 Vbeta primers (plus 13 Jbeta primers). Produced via immunoSEQ multiplex PCR; TCRdb's table is partial and in-frame only. This sample contains approximately 58,000 clones. The source material was PBMCs. Source of these receptors: a man aged 18 to 29 in good health and CMV-seropositive.

J is TRBJ2-7 and V is TRBV4-1; TRBD2 agrees at 13 bases. Germline V gives CDR1 MGHRA, CDR2 YSYEKL. Trimming cost V 4 bases and J 0 bases; bases outside gene matches: 3. The CDR3 has 16 amino acids. The CDR3 nucleotides are TGCGCCAGCAGCCTCCGACTAGCGGGAGGCTCCTACGAGCAGTACTTC. Its protein product is CASSLRLAGGSYEQYF.

This rearrangement joins TRBV15 to TRBJ2-2; no clear D gene. This CDR3 spans 13 amino acids. Germline-derived CDR1 and CDR2 are LNHNV and YYDKDF (reference sequence). V was clipped by 0 bases and J by 6 bases, with 5 bases between them. The CDR3 DNA reads as TGTGCCACCAGCAGAGATCTAGCCGGGGAGCTGTTTTTT. Protein product: CATSRDLAGELFF.

The V and J genes are TRBV6-5 and TRBJ1-1, with D possibly TRBD1 on 6 matching bases. Trimming shortened V by 6 bases and J by 0 bases, and 11 bases separated the two germline ends. The length of the CDR3 is 14 residues. Germline CDR1 reads MNHEY; CDR2 reads SVGAGI. DNA of the CDR3: TGTGCCAGCAGGTCGGACAGATTGAACACTGAAGCTTTCTTT. Translating it yields CASRSDRLNTEAFF.

The gene calls are TRBV28 and TRBJ1-1; possible D gene TRBD1, 5 bases. Germline CDR1 is MDHEN and CDR2 is SYDVKM. V was shortened by 6 bases and J by 6 bases, with 11 bases between the two germline ends. The length of the CDR3 is 12 residues. The CDR3 region has the DNA TGTGCCAGCAGGGGATCGACAGCTGAAGCTTTCTTT. Its protein is CASRGSTAEAFF.

The chain has TRBV6-1 and TRBJ2-7; D may be TRBD1 (6 bases). The V end lost 7 bases, the J end lost 3 bases, and 19 bases lay between the germline ends. CDR1 and CDR2 from the germline V gene are MNHNS and SASEGT. The CDR3 totals 15 residues. In DNA form, the CDR3 reads TGTGCCAGCACCCTACGAGGGACATGGGGCTACGAGCAGTACTTC. Encoded protein: CASTLRGTWGYEQYF.

V is TRBV6-1 and J is TRBJ2-5; D possibly corresponds to TRBD2 (5 bases). This CDR3 region has 14 residues. CDR1 and CDR2 (germline): MNHNS, SASEGT. V lost 6 bases and J 1 base, leaving 12 bases between the germline ends. CDR3 nucleotide sequence: TGTGCCAGCAGACTACTAGGTTTCCAAGAGACCCAGTACTTC. It yields the protein CASRLLGFQETQYF.

The chain has TRBV11-2 and TRBJ2-4; D gene ambiguous. V lost 1 base and J 8 bases, leaving 9 bases between the germline ends. CDR3 length equals 13 residues. Germline V CDR1 and CDR2: SGHAT, FQNNGV. This chain's CDR3 is CASSLALLDIQYF. CDR3 nucleotide sequence: TGTGCCAGCAGCTTAGCCCTACTGGACATTCAGTACTTC. The full variable domain, rest sourced from reference TRBV11-2 and TRBJ2-4, is EAGVAQSPRYKIIEKRQSVAFWCNPISGHATLYWYQQILGQGPKLLIQFQNNGVVDDSQLPKDRFSAERLKGVDSTLKIQPAKLEDSAVYLCASSLALLDIQYFGAGTRLSVL.

J is TRBJ2-2 and V is TRBV18; D unclear. Germline assignment: CDR1 KGHSH and CDR2 LQKENI. V was clipped by 1 base and J by 4 bases, with 10 bases between them. The CDR3 runs to 15 residues. CDR3 DNA: TGTGCCAGCTCACCACTCTCGACTCTCACCGGGGAGCTGTTTTTT. Translating it yields CASSPLSTLTGELFF.

The chain combines TRBV7-9 with TRBJ2-1; 14 bases match TRBD2. Germline lookup yields CDR1 SEHNR and CDR2 FQNEAQ (reference sequence). The CDR3 has 15 residues. V was pared by 4 bases and J by 6 bases, with 2 bases of the junction left unmatched. The CDR3 loop reads CASSYGLAGGNEQFF. CDR3 coding DNA: TGTGCCAGCAGCTATGGACTAGCGGGAGGCAATGAGCAGTTCTTC.

With regard to this clone: One end of the junction is discordant with germline, which a read error may explain. Additional DNA sequences in this sample encode the identical CDR3. This chain connects TRBV27 to TRBJ1-1; possibly TRBD1 for D (5 bases). CDR3 size: 14 residues. Germline V gives CDR1 MNHEY, CDR2 SMNVEV (reference sequence). The CDR3 DNA sequence: TGTGCTAGCAGTTTACGGGGGGGGTACACTGAAGCTTTCTTT. It translates to CASSLRGGYTEAFF.

This rearrangement joins TRBV6-1 to TRBJ2-5; 16 bases are shared with TRBD2. The CDR3 has 15 amino acids. Germline V gene lookup returns CDR1 MNHNS and CDR2 SASEGT. With 3 bases clipped from V and 11 bases from J, the junction kept 6 bases outside the gene matches. The CDR3 reads CASSEGTSGRAVQYF. As DNA, the CDR3 is TGTGCCAGCAGTGAGGGGACTAGCGGGAGGGCCGTACAGTACTTC.

This chain joins TRBV27 and TRBJ2-7; D is uncertain. This CDR3 region has 15 residues. Germline assignment: CDR1 MNHEY and CDR2 SMNVEV (reference sequence). V lost 3 bases and J lost 4, with 16 bases in between. CDR3 DNA: TGTGCCAGCAGTTTTGTCCCTTCAGGTCTTTACGAGCAGTACTTC. Translation gives CASSFVPSGLYEQYF.

This rearrangement joins TRBV19 to TRBJ1-2, with 9 nucleotides matching TRBD1. The length of the CDR3 is 16 residues. Germline V gene sequence: CDR1 LNHDA, CDR2 SQIVND (reference sequence). The V and J ends lost 6 bases and 3 bases, in that order; junction bases with no gene match: 11. The CDR3 loop reads CASSPHRDRVDYGYTF. CDR3 DNA sequence: TGTGCCAGTAGCCCACACCGGGACAGGGTTGACTATGGCTACACCTTC.

The J gene is TRBJ2-7, the V gene TRBV7-2; TRBD2 is a possible D gene (6 bases). Germline assignment: CDR1 SGHTA and CDR2 FQGNSA. The CDR3 spans 11 residues. The V end lost 5 bases, the J end lost 7 bases, and 9 bases lay between the germline ends. The CDR3, as DNA: TGTGCCAGCAGCCGAGGGAGGGAGCAGTACTTC. Translation: CASSRGREQYF. The full variable domain, rest sourced from reference TRBV7-2 and TRBJ2-7, is GAGVSQSPSNKVTEKGKDVELRCDPISGHTALYWYRQSLGQGLEFLIYFQGNSAPDKSGLPSDRFSAERTGGSVSTLTIQRTQQEDSAVYLCASSRGREQYFGPGTRLTVT.

The J gene is TRBJ2-4, the V gene TRBV19, with a tentative D call TRBD1 (6 bases). Germline assignment: CDR1 LNHDA and CDR2 SQIVND (reference sequence). This CDR3 spans 14 amino acids. V lost 5 bases, J lost 2 bases, and 10 bases lay in between. Here the CDR3 DNA reads TGTGCCAGTAGTGCAGGGGAGACCAAAAACATTCAGTACTTC. Its protein product is CASSAGETKNIQYF. Using reference TRBV19 and TRBJ2-4 for the parts outside the CDR3, the full variable domain is DGGITQSPKYLFRKEGQNVTLSCEQNLNHDAMYWYRQDPGQGLRLIYYSQIVNDFQKGDIAEGYSVSREKKESFPLTVTSAQKNPTAFYLCASSAGETKNIQYFGAGTRLSVL.

The V gene is TRBV6-1, the J gene TRBJ1-1, with D maybe TRBD1 (5 bases). Per germline, CDR1 MNHNS and CDR2 SASEGT. This CDR3 region has 14 residues. The V and J ends lost 8 bases and 1 base respectively, with 14 bases between them. The chain's CDR3 is CASVGTLGNTEAFF. The CDR3 DNA sequence: TGTGCCAGCGTAGGGACTTTGGGGAACACTGAAGCTTTCTTT.

This sequence joins TRBV9 and TRBJ1-5; 7 nucleotides match TRBD1. This CDR3 is 14 amino acids long. The V gene's germline CDR1 is SGDLS and CDR2 YYNGEE. V dropped 4 bases and J dropped 1; count of bases not matched to a gene: 2. CDR3 nucleotide sequence: TGTGCCAGCAGCAAGGGGGCGAGCAATCAGCCCCAGCATTTT. It codes for CASSKGASNQPQHF.

The chain joins TRBV6-6 to TRBJ1-5; perhaps TRBD1 as D (6 bases). This CDR3 is 14 amino acids long. V dropped 6 bases and J dropped 7 bases, with 16 bases sitting between them. The V gene's germline CDR1 is MNHNY and CDR2 SVGAGI (reference sequence). This chain's CDR3 is CASSPGQPLQPQHF. The CDR3 bases are TGTGCCAGCAGCCCCGGACAGCCCCTCCAGCCCCAGCATTTT.

J is TRBJ1-2 and V is TRBV29-1; 11 bases match TRBD1. Germline assignment: CDR1 SQVTM and CDR2 ANQGSEA. The ends lost 4 bases at V and 3 bases at J; junction bases unmatched: 1. CDR3 length equals 13 residues. CDR3 coding DNA: TGCAGCGTTGGGGACAGGGGGTACTATGGCTACACCTTC. It encodes CSVGDRGYYGYTF.

The chain combines TRBV28 with TRBJ2-7, with 8 bases matching TRBD1. This CDR3 comprises 13 residues. The germline V gene has CDR1 MDHEN and CDR2 SYDVKM. The J segment lost 7 bases and the V segment lost 6 bases, leaving 8 bases of the junction unmatched. CDR3: CASRDRELGEQYF. The DNA for the CDR3 is TGTGCCAGCAGGGACAGGGAGTTGGGGGAGCAGTACTTC.

The chain links TRBV5-1 to TRBJ2-5; D is perhaps TRBD2 (5 bases). CDR1 is SGHRS and CDR2 is YFSETQ in the germline V gene. This CDR3 region has 12 residues. V was cut by 3 bases and J by 2 bases, with 5 bases left in between. The CDR3 nucleotides are TGCGCCAGCAGCTCGGGGCAAGAGACCCAGTACTTC. This translates into CASSSGQETQYF. The full variable domain, completed using reference TRBV5-1 and TRBJ2-5, is KAGVTQTPRYLIKTRGQQVTLSCSPISGHRSVSWYQQTPGQGLQFLFEYFSETQRNKGNFPGRFSGRQFSNSRSEMNVSTLELGDSALYLCASSSGQETQYFGPGTRLLVL.

This rearrangement joins TRBV9 to TRBJ1-1; D might be TRBD1 (5 bases). Germline V gene data show CDR1 as SGDLS and CDR2 as YYNGEE. Trimming pared 4 bases from V and 0 bases from J, leaving 10 bases between. The CDR3 is made up of 14 amino acids. The CDR3 DNA follows: TGTGCCAGCAGCCCTGGCAGGGTGAACACTGAAGCTTTCTTT. Protein: CASSPGRVNTEAFF.

V and J are TRBV7-3 and TRBJ2-1, with D possibly matching TRBD2 (6 bases). The V gene's germline CDR1 is SGHTA and CDR2 FQGTGA. The CDR3 has 15 amino acids. V was trimmed by 2 bases and J by 9 bases, leaving 17 bases between them. CDR3 DNA: TGTGCCAGCAGCTTATGGGACTCCCCCGGGGGTGAGCAGTTCTTC. Its translation is CASSLWDSPGGEQFF.

CDR3 residues: CASSLAPRGDTQYF. CDR3 DNA: TGTGCCAGCAGCTTAGCTCCCCGGGGGGATACGCAGTATTTT. The chain uses TRBV7-8 and TRBJ2-3, with a weak D call TRBD2 (6 bases). The ends were cut back, 0 bases at V and 6 bases at J, with 10 bases in the middle. CDR3 size: 14 residues. Germline V gene data show CDR1 as SGHVS and CDR2 as FQNEAQ. Complete variable domain (other parts from reference TRBV7-8 and TRBJ2-3): GAGVSQSPRYKVAKRGQDVALRCDPISGHVSLFWYQQALGQGPEFLTYFQNEAQLDKSGLPSDRFFAERPEGSVSTLKIQRTQQEDSAVYLCASSLAPRGDTQYFGPGTRLTVL.